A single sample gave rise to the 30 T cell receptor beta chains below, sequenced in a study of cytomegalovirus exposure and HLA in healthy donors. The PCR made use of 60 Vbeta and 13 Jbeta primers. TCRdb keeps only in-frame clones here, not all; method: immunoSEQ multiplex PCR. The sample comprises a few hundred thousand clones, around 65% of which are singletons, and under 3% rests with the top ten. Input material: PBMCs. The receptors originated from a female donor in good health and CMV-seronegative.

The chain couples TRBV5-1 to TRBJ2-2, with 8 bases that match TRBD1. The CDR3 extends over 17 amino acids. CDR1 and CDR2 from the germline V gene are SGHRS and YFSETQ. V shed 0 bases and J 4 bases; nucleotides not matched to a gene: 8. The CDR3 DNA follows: TGCGCCAGCAGCTTGGCCCCCGGACAGGGTGGCACCGGGGAGCTGTTTTTT. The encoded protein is CASSLAPGQGGTGELFF.

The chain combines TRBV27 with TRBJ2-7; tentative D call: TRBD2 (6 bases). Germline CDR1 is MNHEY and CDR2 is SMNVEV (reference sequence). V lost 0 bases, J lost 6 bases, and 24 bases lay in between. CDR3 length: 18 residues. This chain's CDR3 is CASSLSTWGGVVTSEQYF. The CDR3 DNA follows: TGTGCCAGCAGTTTATCGACCTGGGGCGGGGTGGTTACTTCCGAGCAGTACTTC.

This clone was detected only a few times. The DNA for the CDR3 is TGCGCCAGCAGTGCCCCCGGACTAGCGGGAGGGCAGTACTTC. Translation gives CASSAPGLAGGQYF. The chain links TRBV10-1 to TRBJ2-7, with 14 bases lining up with TRBD2. CDR3 length equals 14 residues. Trimming took 4 bases from V and 9 from J; bases not matched to a gene: 5. The germline V gene encodes CDR1 WNHNN and CDR2 SYGVQD (reference sequence).

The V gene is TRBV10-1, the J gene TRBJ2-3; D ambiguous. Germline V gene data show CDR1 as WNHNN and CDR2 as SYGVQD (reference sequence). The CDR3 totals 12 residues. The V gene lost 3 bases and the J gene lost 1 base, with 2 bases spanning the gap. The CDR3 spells CASSDGTDTQYF. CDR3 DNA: TGCGCCAGCAGTGACGGCACAGATACGCAGTATTTT.

This CDR3 reads CASSSRGRGSNQPQHF. The CDR3 DNA follows: TGTGCCAGTAGTTCCCGAGGGAGGGGTAGCAATCAGCCCCAGCATTTT. The chain employs TRBV19 and TRBJ1-5; maybe TRBD1 (5 bases). Germline lookup yields CDR1 LNHDA and CDR2 SQIVND (reference sequence). The CDR3 runs to 16 residues. Trimming took off 5 bases at V and 0 bases at J, with 14 bases between the two ends.

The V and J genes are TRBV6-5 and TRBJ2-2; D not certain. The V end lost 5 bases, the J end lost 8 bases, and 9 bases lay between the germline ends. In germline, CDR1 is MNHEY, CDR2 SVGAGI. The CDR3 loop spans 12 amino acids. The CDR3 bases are TGTGCCAGCAGTCCCCAGATGGGGGAGCTGTTTTTT. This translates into CASSPQMGELFF.

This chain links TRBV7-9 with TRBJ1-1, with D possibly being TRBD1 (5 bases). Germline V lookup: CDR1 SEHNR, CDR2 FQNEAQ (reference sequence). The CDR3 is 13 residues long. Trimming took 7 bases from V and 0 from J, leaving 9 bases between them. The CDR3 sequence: CASTPGLNTEAFF. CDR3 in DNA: TGTGCCAGCACCCCAGGGCTGAACACTGAAGCTTTCTTT.

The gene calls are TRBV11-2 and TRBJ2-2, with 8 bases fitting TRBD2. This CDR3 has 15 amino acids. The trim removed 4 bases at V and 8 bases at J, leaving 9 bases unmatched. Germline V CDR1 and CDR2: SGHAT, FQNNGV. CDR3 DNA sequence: TGTGCCAGCAGCTCCCCGCGGAGCGGGAGTGGGGAGCTGTTTTTT. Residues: CASSSPRSGSGELFF.

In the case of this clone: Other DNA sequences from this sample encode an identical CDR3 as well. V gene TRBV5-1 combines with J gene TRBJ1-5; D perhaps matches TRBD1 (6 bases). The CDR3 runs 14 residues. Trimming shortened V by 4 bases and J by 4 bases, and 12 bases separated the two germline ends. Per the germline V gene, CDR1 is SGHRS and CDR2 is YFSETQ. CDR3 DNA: TGCGCCAGCAGCCCGACAGGACCGAATCAGCCCCAGCATTTT. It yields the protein CASSPTGPNQPQHF.

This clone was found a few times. CDR3 region: CAWSLGGYGYTF. DNA for the CDR3: TGTGCCTGGAGTTTGGGGGGCTATGGCTACACCTTC. V gene TRBV30 combines with J gene TRBJ1-2; maybe TRBD1 (5 bases). CDR1 is GTSNPN, CDR2 SVGIG, per germline (reference sequence). V was trimmed by 2 bases and J by 4 bases, leaving 8 bases between them. This CDR3 has 12 amino acids.

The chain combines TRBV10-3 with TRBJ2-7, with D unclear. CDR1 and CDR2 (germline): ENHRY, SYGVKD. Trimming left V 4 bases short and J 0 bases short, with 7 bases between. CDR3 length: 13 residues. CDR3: CAISVGPSYEQYF. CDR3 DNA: TGTGCCATCAGTGTCGGTCCCTCCTACGAGCAGTACTTC.

CDR3: CASSLWGQGGGEQFF. The CDR3 region has the DNA TGCGCCAGCAGCCTATGGGGACAGGGAGGGGGTGAGCAGTTCTTC. The rearrangement uses TRBV5-1 and TRBJ2-1; 9 nucleotides line up with TRBD1. The CDR3 is made up of 15 amino acids. Germline CDR1 is SGHRS and CDR2 is YFSETQ. Trimming cost V 4 bases and J 9 bases; bases outside gene matches: 11.

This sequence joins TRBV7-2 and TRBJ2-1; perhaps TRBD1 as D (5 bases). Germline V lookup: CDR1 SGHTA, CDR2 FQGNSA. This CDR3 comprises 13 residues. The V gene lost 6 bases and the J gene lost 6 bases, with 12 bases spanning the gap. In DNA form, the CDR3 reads TGTGCCAGCAGGTCGCAGGGTTCCAATGAGCAGTTCTTC. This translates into CASRSQGSNEQFF.

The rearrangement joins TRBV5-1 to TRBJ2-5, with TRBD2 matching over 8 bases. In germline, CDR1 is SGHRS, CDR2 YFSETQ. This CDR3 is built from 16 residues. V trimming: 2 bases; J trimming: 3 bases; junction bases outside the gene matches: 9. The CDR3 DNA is TGCGCCAGCAGCTTTCCCGGGACTAGGAGAAAAGAGACCCAGTACTTC. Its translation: CASSFPGTRRKETQYF. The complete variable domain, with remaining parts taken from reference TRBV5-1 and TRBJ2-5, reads KAGVTQTPRYLIKTRGQQVTLSCSPISGHRSVSWYQQTPGQGLQFLFEYFSETQRNKGNFPGRFSGRQFSNSRSEMNVSTLELGDSALYLCASSFPGTRRKETQYFGPGTRLLVL.

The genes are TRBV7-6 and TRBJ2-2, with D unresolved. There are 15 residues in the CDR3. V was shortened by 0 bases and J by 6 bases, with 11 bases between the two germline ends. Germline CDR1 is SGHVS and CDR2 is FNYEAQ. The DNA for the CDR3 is TGTGCCAGCAGCTTAGCGGGTAGCACGGCCGGGGAGCTGTTTTTT. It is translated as CASSLAGSTAGELFF.

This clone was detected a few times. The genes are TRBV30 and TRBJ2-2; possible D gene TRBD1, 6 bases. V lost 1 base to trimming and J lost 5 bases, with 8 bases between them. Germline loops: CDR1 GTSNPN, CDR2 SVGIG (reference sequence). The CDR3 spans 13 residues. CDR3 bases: TGTGCCTGGAGTGGTAGGGGGACCGGGGAGCTGTTTTTT. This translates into CAWSGRGTGELFF.

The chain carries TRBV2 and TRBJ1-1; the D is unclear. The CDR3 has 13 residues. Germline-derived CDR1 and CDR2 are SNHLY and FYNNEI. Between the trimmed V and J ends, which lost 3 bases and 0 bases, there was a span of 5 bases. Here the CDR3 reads CASSDRLNTEAFF. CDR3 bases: TGTGCCAGCAGTGATCGGTTGAACACTGAAGCTTTCTTT.

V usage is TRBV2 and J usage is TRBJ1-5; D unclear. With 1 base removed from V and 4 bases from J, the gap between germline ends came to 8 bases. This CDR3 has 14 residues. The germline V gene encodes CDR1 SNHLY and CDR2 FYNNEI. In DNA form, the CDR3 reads TGTGCCAGCAGTGAAGTTTCGGGGAATCAGCCCCAGCATTTT. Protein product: CASSEVSGNQPQHF.

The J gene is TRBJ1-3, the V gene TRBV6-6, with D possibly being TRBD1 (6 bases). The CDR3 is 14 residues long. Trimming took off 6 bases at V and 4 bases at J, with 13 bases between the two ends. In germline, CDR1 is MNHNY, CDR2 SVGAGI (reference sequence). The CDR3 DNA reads TGTGCCAGCAGGACAACAGGGACGGGAAACACCATATATTTT. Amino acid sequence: CASRTTGTGNTIYF.

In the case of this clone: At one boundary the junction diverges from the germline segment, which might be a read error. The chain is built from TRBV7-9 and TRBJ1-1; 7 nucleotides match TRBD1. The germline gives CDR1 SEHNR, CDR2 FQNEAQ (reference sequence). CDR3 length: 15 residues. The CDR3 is CSSSLGPQGGAGAFF. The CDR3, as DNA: TGTTCCAGCAGCTTAGGGCCCCAGGGGGGAGCGGGAGCTTTCTTT. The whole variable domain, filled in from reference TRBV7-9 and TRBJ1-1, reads DTGVSQNPRHKITKRGQNVTFRCDPISEHNRLYWYRQTLGQGPEFLTYFQNEAQLEKSRLLSDRFSAERPKGSFSTLEIQRTEQGDSAMYLCSSSLGPQGGAGAFFGQGTRLTVV.

The CDR3 region has the DNA TGTGCCAGCAGCTCAGGGCTCCGTGGTACTGAAGCTTTCTTT. Protein product: CASSSGLRGTEAFF. The chain combines TRBV7-9 with TRBJ1-1, with D possibly matching TRBD1 (5 bases). This CDR3 is 14 amino acids long. The V and J ends lost 4 bases and 5 bases respectively, with 14 bases between them. Per the germline V gene, CDR1 is SEHNR and CDR2 is FQNEAQ (reference sequence).

CDR3 in DNA: TGTGCTAGTGGTCCCGAGGATGGCTACACCTTC. This translates into CASGPEDGYTF. The chain is built from TRBV12-5 and TRBJ1-2; no reliable D call. This CDR3 contains 11 residues. V lost 5 bases and J lost 6, with 7 bases in between. CDR1 and CDR2 from the germline V gene are LGHNT and FRNRAP.

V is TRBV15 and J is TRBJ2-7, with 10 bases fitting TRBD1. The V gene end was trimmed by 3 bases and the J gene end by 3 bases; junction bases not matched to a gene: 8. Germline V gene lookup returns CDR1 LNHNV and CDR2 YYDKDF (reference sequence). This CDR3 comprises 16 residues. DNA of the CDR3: TGTGCCACCAGCAGGAGCCGGGACAGGGGTCTCTACGAGCAGTACTTC. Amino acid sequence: CATSRSRDRGLYEQYF.

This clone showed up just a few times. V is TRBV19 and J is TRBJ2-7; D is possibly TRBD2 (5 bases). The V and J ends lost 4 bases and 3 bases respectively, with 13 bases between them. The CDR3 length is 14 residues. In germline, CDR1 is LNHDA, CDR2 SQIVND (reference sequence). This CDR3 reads CASSRLAGSYEQYF. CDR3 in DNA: TGTGCCAGTAGTAGGCTAGCAGGAAGCTACGAGCAGTACTTC.

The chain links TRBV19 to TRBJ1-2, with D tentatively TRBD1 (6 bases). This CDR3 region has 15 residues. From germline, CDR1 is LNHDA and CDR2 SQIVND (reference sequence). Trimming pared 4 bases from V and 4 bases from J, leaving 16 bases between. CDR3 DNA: TGTGCCAGTAGTACAAGGAAGTCAGGGGTCTATGGCTACACCTTC. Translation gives CASSTRKSGVYGYTF.

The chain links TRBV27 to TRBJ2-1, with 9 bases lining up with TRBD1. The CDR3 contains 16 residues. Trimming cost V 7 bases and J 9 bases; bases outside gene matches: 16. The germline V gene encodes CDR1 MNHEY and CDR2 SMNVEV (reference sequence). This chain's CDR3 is CASTLRGTGSSGEQFF. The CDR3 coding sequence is TGTGCCAGCACCCTGCGAGGGACAGGGTCCAGCGGTGAGCAGTTCTTC.

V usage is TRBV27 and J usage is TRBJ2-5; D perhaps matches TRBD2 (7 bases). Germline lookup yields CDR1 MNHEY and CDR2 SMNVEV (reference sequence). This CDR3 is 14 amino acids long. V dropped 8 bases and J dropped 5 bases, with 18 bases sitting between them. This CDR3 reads CASGLLGGGETQYF. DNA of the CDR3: TGTGCCAGCGGGCTCCTTGGGGGGGGCGAGACCCAGTACTTC.

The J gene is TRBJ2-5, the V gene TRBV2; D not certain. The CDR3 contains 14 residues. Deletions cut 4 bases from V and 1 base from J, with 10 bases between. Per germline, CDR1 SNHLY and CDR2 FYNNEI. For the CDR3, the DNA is TGTGCCAGCAGTGTTATGGGCCGCCAAGAGACCCAGTACTTC. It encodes CASSVMGRQETQYF. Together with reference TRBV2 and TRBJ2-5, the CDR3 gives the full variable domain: EPEVTQTPSHQVTQMGQEVILRCVPISNHLYFYWYRQILGQKVEFLVSFYNNEISEKSEIFDDQFSVERPDGSNFTLKIRSTKLEDSAMYFCASSVMGRQETQYFGPGTRLLVL.

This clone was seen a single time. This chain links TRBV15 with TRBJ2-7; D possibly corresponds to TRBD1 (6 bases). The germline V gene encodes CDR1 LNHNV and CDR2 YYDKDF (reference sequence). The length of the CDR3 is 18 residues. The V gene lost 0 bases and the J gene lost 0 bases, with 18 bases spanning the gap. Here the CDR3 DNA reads TGTGCCACCAGCAGAGATCAGGCGGGTGGACAGCCCTCCTACGAGCAGTACTTC. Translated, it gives CATSRDQAGGQPSYEQYF.

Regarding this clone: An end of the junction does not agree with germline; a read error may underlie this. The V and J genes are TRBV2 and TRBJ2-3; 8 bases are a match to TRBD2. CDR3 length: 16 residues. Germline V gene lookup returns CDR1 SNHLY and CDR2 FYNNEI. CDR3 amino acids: CASGEELAEYTDTQYF. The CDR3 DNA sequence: TGTGCCAGCGGTGAAGAACTAGCGGAATACACAGATACGCAGTATTTT. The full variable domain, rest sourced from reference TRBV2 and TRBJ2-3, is EPEVTQTPSHQVTQMGQEVILRCVPISNHLYFYWYRQILGQKVEFLVSFYNNEISEKSEIFDDQFSVERPDGSNFTLKIRSTKLEDSAMYFCASGEELAEYTDTQYFGPGTRLTVL.